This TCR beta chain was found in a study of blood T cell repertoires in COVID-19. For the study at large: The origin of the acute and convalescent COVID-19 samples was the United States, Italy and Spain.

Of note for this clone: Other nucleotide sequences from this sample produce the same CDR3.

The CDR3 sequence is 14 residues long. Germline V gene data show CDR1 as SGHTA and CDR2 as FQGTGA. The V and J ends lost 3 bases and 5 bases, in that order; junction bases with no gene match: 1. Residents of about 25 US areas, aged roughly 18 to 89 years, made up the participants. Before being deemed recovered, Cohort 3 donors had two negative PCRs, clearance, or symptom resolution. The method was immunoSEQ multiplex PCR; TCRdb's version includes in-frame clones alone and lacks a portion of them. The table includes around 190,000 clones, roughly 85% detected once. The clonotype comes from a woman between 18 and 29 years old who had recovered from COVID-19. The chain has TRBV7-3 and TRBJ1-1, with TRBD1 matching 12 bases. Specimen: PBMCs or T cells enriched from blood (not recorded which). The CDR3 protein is CASSLGQGATEAFF. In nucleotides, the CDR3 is TGTGCCAGCAGCTTGGGACAGGGGGCTACTGAAGCTTTCTTT.